This TCR beta chain appears in the sequencing data of a study of blood T cell repertoires in COVID-19. This clone was counted a single time. There are 15 residues in the CDR3. From germline, CDR1 is LNHDA and CDR2 SQIVND (reference sequence). V lost 7 bases, J lost 7 bases, and 14 bases stayed unmatched. This table comes from immunoSEQ multiplex PCR, and its TCRdb copy is limited to in-frame clones, with some not included. Seen here are some 700,000 clones, 70% to 90% observed once, and the top ten hold over 0.2%. This TCR was sampled from a woman aged 18-29 years with acute or convalescent COVID-19. This chain links TRBV19 with TRBJ1-1, with TRBD1 matching over 8 bases. The specimen sequenced was peripheral blood. The chain's CDR3 is CASNPLDRGNGEAFF. CDR3 coding DNA: TGTGCCAGTAACCCACTCGACAGGGGAAATGGTGAAGCTTTCTTT.